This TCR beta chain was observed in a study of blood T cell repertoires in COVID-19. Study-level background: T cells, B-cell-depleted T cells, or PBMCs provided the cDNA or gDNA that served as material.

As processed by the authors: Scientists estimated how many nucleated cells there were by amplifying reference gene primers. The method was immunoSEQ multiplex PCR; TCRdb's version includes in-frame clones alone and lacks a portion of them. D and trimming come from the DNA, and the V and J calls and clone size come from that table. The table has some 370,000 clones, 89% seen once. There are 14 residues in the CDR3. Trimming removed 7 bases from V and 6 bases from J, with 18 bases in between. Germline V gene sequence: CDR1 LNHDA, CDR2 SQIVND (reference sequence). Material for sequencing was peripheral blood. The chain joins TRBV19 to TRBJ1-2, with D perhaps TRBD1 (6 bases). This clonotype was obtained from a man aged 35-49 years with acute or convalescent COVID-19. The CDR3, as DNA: TGTGCCAGTACCAAGGACAGACTGGGGGATGGCTACACCTTC. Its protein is CASTKDRLGDGYTF.